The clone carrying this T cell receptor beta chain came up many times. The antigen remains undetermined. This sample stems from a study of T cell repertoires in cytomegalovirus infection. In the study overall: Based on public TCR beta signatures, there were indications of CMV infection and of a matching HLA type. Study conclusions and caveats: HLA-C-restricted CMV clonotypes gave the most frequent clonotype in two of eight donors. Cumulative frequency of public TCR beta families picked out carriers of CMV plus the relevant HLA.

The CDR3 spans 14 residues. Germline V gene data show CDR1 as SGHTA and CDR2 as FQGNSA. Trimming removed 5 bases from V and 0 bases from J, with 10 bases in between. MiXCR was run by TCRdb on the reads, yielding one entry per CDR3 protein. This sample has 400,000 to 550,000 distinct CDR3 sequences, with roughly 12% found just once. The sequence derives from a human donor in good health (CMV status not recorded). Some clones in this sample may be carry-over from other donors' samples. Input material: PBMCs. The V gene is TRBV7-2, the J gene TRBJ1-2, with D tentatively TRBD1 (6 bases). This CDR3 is CASSPRGPNYGYTF. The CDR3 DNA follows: TGTGCCAGCAGCCCGCGGGGGCCTAACTATGGCTACACCTTC.